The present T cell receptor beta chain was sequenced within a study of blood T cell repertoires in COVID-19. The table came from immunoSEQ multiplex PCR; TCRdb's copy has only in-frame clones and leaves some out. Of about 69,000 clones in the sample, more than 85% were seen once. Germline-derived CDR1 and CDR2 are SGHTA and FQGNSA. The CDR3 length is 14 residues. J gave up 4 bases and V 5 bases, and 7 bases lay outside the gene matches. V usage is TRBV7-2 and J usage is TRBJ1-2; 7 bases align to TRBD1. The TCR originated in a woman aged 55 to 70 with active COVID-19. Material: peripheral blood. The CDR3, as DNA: TGTGCCAGCAGCAGAGACAGGGTTACCTATGGCTACACCTTC. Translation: CASSRDRVTYGYTF.